This is a list of T cell receptor beta chains from one sample in a study of somatic mutations in cytotoxic T cells in rheumatoid arthritis. The method was immunoSEQ multiplex PCR; TCRdb's version includes in-frame clones alone and lacks a portion of them. The data hold 8,000 to 10,000 clones, with more than 75% observed a single time. Material for sequencing was CD8+ T cells sorted from blood. These receptors were obtained from an adult with rheumatoid arthritis. Each CDR3 is given with its conserved first and last residue. The D gene is left open where the match is weak. Only some rows state a clone size, as once, few, many or a class for expanded clones.

j_call clone_size v_call d_call cdr3_aa cdr3_nt
TRBJ2-1 . TRBV27 . CASSSPSATEQFF TGTGCCAGCAGTTCCCCCTCCGCGACTGAGCAGTTCTTC
TRBJ2-2 . TRBV5-1 TRBD2 CASTAGLVVGELFF TGCGCCAGCACGGCCGGACTAGTGGTTGGGGAGCTGTTTTTT
TRBJ2-3 . TRBV28 . CASRPGLSTDTQYF TGTGCCAGCCGACCAGGGCTAAGCACAGATACGCAGTATTTT
TRBJ2-3 . TRBV15 . CATSRGLGDTDTQYF TGTGCCACCAGCAGAGGTCTGGGGGACACAGATACGCAGTATTTT
TRBJ1-5 . TRBV28 . CASGSNREPSNQPQHF TGTGCCAGCGGCTCCAACAGAGAACCTAGCAATCAGCCCCAGCATTTT
TRBJ1-2 . TRBV28 TRBD1 CASSALDRGHYGYTF TGTGCCAGCAGTGCCCTCGACAGGGGGCACTATGGCTACACCTTC
TRBJ1-4 . TRBV14 . CASSQEVASWGPPKNEKLFF TGTGCCAGCAGCCAAGAAGTGGCGTCCTGGGGACCTCCCAAGAATGAAAAACTGTTTTTT
TRBJ2-3 . TRBV5-1 . CASSLASQAVSDTQYF TGCGCCAGCAGCTTGGCCTCTCAAGCGGTCTCCGATACGCAGTATTTT
TRBJ2-7 . TRBV7-2 . CASSFYGFSYEQYF TGTGCCAGCAGCTTCTACGGATTCTCCTACGAGCAGTACTTC
TRBJ2-7 . TRBV27 TRBD1 CASSRTGTEGYEQYF TGTGCCAGCAGTCGCACCGGGACAGAGGGATACGAGCAGTACTTC
TRBJ2-2 . TRBV13 TRBD1 CASSPLDRAITGELFF TGTGCCAGCAGCCCGCTCGACAGGGCAATCACCGGGGAGCTGTTTTTT
TRBJ2-7 once TRBV5-6 TRBD1 CASSSGTGIFIDYEQYF TGTGCCAGCAGTTCGGGGACAGGGATATTTATCGACTACGAGCAGTACTTC
TRBJ1-1 . TRBV6-4 . CASSPGRAGPNTEAFF TGTGCCAGCAGCCCGGGCCGGGCAGGCCCGAACACTGAAGCTTTCTTT
TRBJ2-5 . TRBV18 . CASSRIAVDPTQYF TGTGCCAGCTCACGGATAGCGGTAGATCCGACCCAGTACTTC
TRBJ1-1 . TRBV28 TRBD1 CASSLGQGQTTEAFF TGTGCCAGCAGTTTAGGACAGGGACAAACTACTGAAGCTTTCTTT
TRBJ2-5 . TRBV18 . CASSPRLSGQETQYF TGTGCCAGCTCACCACGGCTTAGCGGCCAAGAGACCCAGTACTTC
TRBJ1-4 . TRBV7-2 TRBD1 CASSSGTGEEKLFF TGTGCCAGCAGCTCCGGGACAGGGGAAGAAAAACTGTTTTTT
TRBJ1-1 . TRBV28 TRBD1 CASTRDREITEAFF TGTGCCAGCACCCGGGACAGGGAGATAACTGAAGCTTTCTTT
TRBJ1-1 . TRBV13 TRBD1 CASSLGAPGQVIHGAFF TGTGCCAGCAGCTTAGGCGCCCCGGGACAGGTAATCCACGGAGCTTTCTTT
TRBJ2-5 . TRBV27 TRBD2 CASRGLAGNQETQYF TGTGCCAGCAGGGGACTAGCGGGGAACCAAGAGACCCAGTACTTC
TRBJ2-3 . TRBV9 . CASSVAGVPTDTQYF TGTGCCAGCAGCGTAGCTGGCGTCCCCACAGATACGCAGTATTTT
TRBJ2-3 . TRBV4-1 . CASSQVIADTQYF TGCGCCAGCAGCCAAGTGATTGCGGATACGCAGTATTTT
TRBJ1-2 . TRBV30 . CARGGYGYTF TGTGCCAGGGGGGGCTATGGCTACACCTTC
TRBJ2-2 . TRBV27 TRBD1 CAITRTGEHRGAVF TGTGCCATCACTCGGACAGGCGAACACCGGGGAGCTGTTTTT
TRBJ2-3 once TRBV6-1 . CASSKDKLPDTQYF TGTGCCAGCAGTAAAGACAAGTTGCCAGATACGCAGTATTTT
TRBJ1-4 . TRBV9 . CASSAAGTTNEKLFF TGTGCCAGCAGCGCCGCAGGGACAACTAATGAAAAACTGTTTTTT
TRBJ2-5 . TRBV2 . CASSEARETQYF TGTGCCAGCAGTGAGGCGCGGGAGACCCAGTACTTC
TRBJ1-4 . TRBV4-2 . CASSQGGGATNEKLFF TGTGCCAGCAGCCAGGGGGGGGGAGCAACTAATGAAAAACTGTTTTTT
TRBJ2-1 . TRBV5-6 TRBD1 CASSAMTGVNEQFF TGTGCCAGCAGCGCTATGACAGGGGTCAATGAGCAGTTCTTC
TRBJ1-5 . TRBV4-1 . CASSQEGAGQPQHF TGCGCCAGCAGCCAAGAGGGGGCTGGTCAGCCCCAGCATTTT
TRBJ1-5 . TRBV27 . CASSNPGHNQPQHF TGTGCCAGCTCTAACCCGGGCCACAATCAGCCCCAGCATTTT
TRBJ1-2 few TRBV19 TRBD1 CASHQDRGVYGYTF TGTGCCAGTCACCAGGACAGGGGAGTCTATGGCTACACCTTC
TRBJ2-5 . TRBV28 TRBD1 CASSETTGGNKAQYF TGTGCCAGCAGCGAAACGACAGGGGGCAATAAAGCTCAGTACTTC
TRBJ1-5 . TRBV28 . CASAQVLLGQPQHF TGTGCCAGCGCACAGGTTCTCCTCGGTCAGCCCCAGCATTTT
TRBJ1-2 . TRBV6-1 TRBD1 CASSGQGQGRNYGYTF TGTGCCAGCAGTGGGCAGGGACAGGGGAGGAACTATGGCTACACCTTC
TRBJ1-1 . TRBV5-1 . CASSLLVGGTEAFF TGCGCCAGCAGCCTTCTCGTAGGCGGTACTGAAGCTTTCTTT
TRBJ1-1 . TRBV4-2 . CASSPEPGEVNTEAFF TGTGCCAGCAGCCCAGAGCCGGGTGAGGTAAACACTGAAGCTTTCTTT
TRBJ1-6 . TRBV28 . CASSFRAESSPLHF TGTGCCAGCAGTTTCAGGGCGGAGAGCTCACCCCTCCACTTT
TRBJ2-3 . TRBV5-6 TRBD1 CASSPWGQGNTDTQYF TGTGCCAGCAGCCCCTGGGGACAGGGGAACACAGATACGCAGTATTTT
TRBJ2-5 once TRBV7-9 . CASSPRTGHQQETQYF TGTGCCAGCAGCCCCAGGACGGGACACCAACAAGAGACCCAGTACTTC
TRBJ2-1 . TRBV4-1 TRBD2 CASSALASPEQFF TGCGCCAGCAGCGCACTAGCGAGCCCGGAGCAGTTCTTC
TRBJ2-5 . TRBV28 . CASSLVREIRETQYF TGTGCCAGCAGTTTGGTTCGGGAGATTAGGGAGACCCAGTACTTC
TRBJ2-1 . TRBV28 TRBD2 CASSTLQAGENNEQFF TGTGCCAGCAGTACCTTACAGGCGGGAGAGAACAATGAGCAGTTCTTC
TRBJ2-5 . TRBV7-3 . CASSLTAGGLETQYF TGTGCCAGCAGCTTAACGGCAGGGGGGTTAGAGACCCAGTACTTC
TRBJ2-3 . TRBV6-4 TRBD2 CASSPNGGAGTDTQYF TGTGCCAGCAGTCCCAACGGGGGGGCCGGCACAGATACGCAGTATTTT
TRBJ2-1 . TRBV27 . CASTAMGALDEQFF TGTGCCAGCACCGCCATGGGAGCTTTGGATGAGCAGTTCTTC
TRBJ1-1 . TRBV28 TRBD1 CASSLQPGQGMNTEAFF TGTGCCAGCAGTTTACAACCGGGACAGGGTATGAACACTGAAGCTTTCTTT
TRBJ2-1 . TRBV5-1 . CASSAPGSYNEQFF TGCGCCAGCAGCGCGCCGGGCTCCTACAATGAGCAGTTCTTC
TRBJ1-3 . TRBV6-1 . CASIGLRTGNTIYF TGTGCCAGCATTGGGTTACGGACTGGAAACACCATATATTTT
TRBJ1-2 few TRBV2 . CASSDPGLGYTF TGTGCCAGCAGTGACCCGGGGCTTGGCTACACCTTC
TRBJ2-5 few TRBV7-8 . CASSSSRNTGETQYF TGTGCCAGCAGCTCCAGTAGGAACACAGGGGAGACCCAGTACTTC
TRBJ2-2 . TRBV5-6 . CASSWDGHSNTGELFF TGTGCCAGCAGTTGGGACGGCCATTCGAACACCGGGGAGCTGTTTTTT
TRBJ1-1 few TRBV7-9 . CASSLGFGTEAFF TGTGCCAGCAGCCTGGGGTTTGGGACTGAAGCTTTCTTT
TRBJ1-2 . TRBV7-8 . CASSPGSDF TGTGCCAGCAGCCCGGGCTCCGACTTC